The 31 T cell receptor beta chains presented below share a single source sample, sequenced in a study of regulatory T cells in long-lasting Graves disease (dated by TCRdb to about 2021). The time point label, read with the paper, signifies: persistent/refractory GD, antithyroid drugs over 5 years with positive TRAb. For both TCR sequencing and RNA sequencing, RNA was extracted from PBMCs using TRIzol. To prepare the library, multiplex PCR was applied. This sample was sequenced with an Illumina HiSeq 4000. iRepertoire HTBI primers and Arm-PCR amplification of CDR3 regions were used to construct TCR beta libraries. TCRdb reprocessing: public reads trimmed at Q25 with fastp, clones called with MiXCR, in-frame beta chains kept. CDR3 protein duplicates are merged, each entry listing the most common genes and DNA. The sample table holds around 450,000 distinct CDR3 sequences, of which about a fifth were seen once. 7.1% of the sample is held by the ten biggest clonotypes.

The source was peripheral blood mononuclear cells (PBMCs), collected when the disease was refractory, from a patient treated with antithyroid drugs. These TCRs come from a female donor with Graves disease.

This clonotype was detected ten times or more. The rearrangement joins TRBV10-2 to TRBJ2-7; D is uncertain. Germline CDR1 reads WSHSY; CDR2 reads SAAADI. V was pared by 6 bases and J by 2 bases, with 17 bases between. The CDR3 runs to 15 residues. The chain's CDR3 is CASSAPGVYPYEQYF. The CDR3, as DNA: TGCGCCAGCAGCGCCCCGGGTGTGTACCCCTACGAGCAGTACTTC.

This clonotype was detected a few times. The chain employs TRBV7-2 and TRBJ2-7; D is undetermined. Germline V gene lookup returns CDR1 SGHTA and CDR2 FQGNSA. The CDR3 is made up of 13 amino acids. V lost 2 bases to trimming and J lost 8 bases, with 13 bases between them. The CDR3 sequence: CASSLFSEQKQYF. CDR3 DNA: TGTGCCAGCAGCTTATTCTCGGAACAGAAGCAGTACTTC.

This chain joins TRBV7-2 and TRBJ2-7, with D possibly being TRBD1 (6 bases). V gave up 4 bases and J gave up 2 bases, with 21 bases separating them. CDR1 and CDR2 (germline): SGHTA, FQGNSA. The length of the CDR3 is 17 residues. CDR3: CASSSLPPGQGTYEQYF. The CDR3 DNA reads as TGTGCCAGCAGCTCACTGCCCCCGGGACAAGGGACCTACGAGCAGTACTTC.

This clonotype was picked up a small number of times. The chain couples TRBV7-3 to TRBJ2-5; TRBD1 aligns across 7 bases. V dropped 0 bases and J dropped 2; count of bases not matched to a gene: 3. Germline assignment: CDR1 SGHTA and CDR2 FQGTGA. This CDR3 is built from 15 residues. The CDR3 DNA reads as TGTGCCAGCAGCTTAACGCCGACAGGGCAAGAGACCCAGTACTTC. Translation gives CASSLTPTGQETQYF.

This rearrangement joins TRBV28 to TRBJ1-2; 11 bases map to TRBD1. The V gene end was trimmed by 5 bases and the J gene end by 4 bases; junction bases not matched to a gene: 6. The CDR3 runs 15 residues. Germline assignment: CDR1 MDHEN and CDR2 SYDVKM. This CDR3 reads CASSPGQGGRYGYTF. The DNA for the CDR3 is TGTGCCAGCAGTCCGGGACAGGGGGGCCGCTATGGCTACACCTTC.

This clonotype was counted ten times or more. In nucleotides, the CDR3 is TGTGCCAGCAGTTTATCGCAGGGGGAAGAAGCTTTCTTT. It translates to CASSLSQGEEAFF. This chain links TRBV28 with TRBJ1-1; 7 nucleotides align to TRBD1. CDR1 is MDHEN, CDR2 SYDVKM, per germline. CDR3 length equals 13 residues. V shed 1 base and J 8 bases; nucleotides not matched to a gene: 4.

This clonotype was recorded many times. The V and J genes are TRBV29-1 and TRBJ2-7; 9 bases match TRBD1. Germline loops: CDR1 SQVTM, CDR2 ANQGSEA. With V trimmed by 3 bases and J by 3 bases, 6 bases remained unmatched. CDR3 length: 14 amino acids. The chain's CDR3 is CSVDTGTGSYEQYF. DNA for the CDR3: TGCAGCGTTGACACCGGGACAGGGAGCTACGAGCAGTACTTC.

This clonotype was counted at least ten times. The rearrangement uses TRBV28 and TRBJ1-6; D unclear. The germline CDR1 and CDR2 sequences are MDHEN and SYDVKM. V lost 6 bases and J 0 bases, leaving 6 bases between the germline ends. This CDR3 has 14 residues. The CDR3, as DNA: TGTGCCAGCAGAGGGAGCTCCTATAATTCACCCCTCCACTTT. Amino acids: CASRGSSYNSPLHF.

The chain links TRBV6-2 or TRBV6-3 to TRBJ2-5; a possible D gene is TRBD1 (5 bases). The V gene lost 7 bases and the J gene lost 4 bases, with 10 bases spanning the gap. The germline V gene has CDR1 MNHEY and CDR2 SVGEGT. The CDR3 has 12 amino acids. In DNA, the CDR3 is TGTGCCAGCATGGGGCAGACAGAGACCCAGTACTTC. This translates into CASMGQTETQYF.

DNA of the CDR3: TGTGCCACTAACAGGGAACCCAATCAGCCCCAGCATTTT. Protein sequence: CATNREPNQPQHF. This rearrangement joins TRBV19 to TRBJ1-5; possibly TRBD1 for D (6 bases). The CDR3 is made up of 13 amino acids. The V and J ends lost 10 bases and 3 bases respectively, with 13 bases between them. Germline lookup yields CDR1 LNHDA and CDR2 SQIVND (reference sequence).

The rearrangement links TRBV4-1 to TRBJ1-1; D is ambiguous. The CDR3 is 15 residues long. V shed 1 base and J shed 0 bases, with 9 bases lying between them. Germline V lookup: CDR1 MGHRA, CDR2 YSYEKL. The CDR3 sequence is CASSQGGWLNTEAFF. DNA of the CDR3: TGCGCCAGCAGCCAAGGAGGGTGGTTGAACACTGAAGCTTTCTTT.

On this clonotype itself: In this CDR3 the conserved last residue, phenylalanine or tryptophan, is missing, so a read error is likely. The chain carries TRBV11-2 and TRBJ1-1; possible D gene TRBD1, 6 bases. V was clipped by 6 bases and J by 4 bases, with 15 bases between them. The CDR3 loop spans 14 amino acids. Germline loops: CDR1 SGHAT, CDR2 FQNNGV. CDR3 protein: CASRGGISTTEAFL. The CDR3, as DNA: TGTGCCAGCAGAGGGGGGATTTCGACCACTGAAGCTTTCCTT.

This clonotype was seen only once. V is TRBV20-1 and J is TRBJ1-5; D is undetermined. Germline V gives CDR1 DFQATT, CDR2 SNEGSKA (reference sequence). Deletions cut 0 bases from V and 5 bases from J, with 14 bases between. CDR3 length equals 15 residues. The DNA of the CDR3 is TGCAGTGCTAGAGATCTGGGCCAGAACTATCAGCCCCAGCATTTT. It yields the protein CSARDLGQNYQPQHF.

J is TRBJ2-7 and V is TRBV6-2 or TRBV6-3; the D is unclear. V gave up 6 bases and J gave up 6 bases, with 15 bases separating them. The CDR3 length is 13 residues. Germline lookup yields CDR1 MNHEY and CDR2 SVGEGT. CDR3 DNA sequence: TGTGCCAGCAGCGAGATCCCCTCCACCGAGCAGTACTTC. Translated: CASSEIPSTEQYF.

This chain uses TRBV12-3 or TRBV12-4 with TRBJ1-4; D is undetermined. CDR3 length: 12 amino acids. V lost 6 bases and J lost 8, with 10 bases in between. For the CDR3, the DNA is TGTGCCAGCAGCCACCCGGGAGAAAAACTGTTTTTT. This translates into CASSHPGEKLFF.

The rearrangement uses TRBV24-1 and TRBJ2-2; 8 bases are shared with TRBD1. Unmatched junction bases numbered 5, after V lost 7 bases and J lost 2 bases. Per the germline V gene, CDR1 is KGHDR and CDR2 is SFDVKD. CDR3 length: 15 amino acids. CDR3 loop: CATRIGQGNTGELFF. Written as DNA, the CDR3 is TGTGCCACCAGAATTGGACAGGGCAACACCGGGGAGCTGTTTTTT.

The chain has TRBV27 and TRBJ2-5, with a weak D call TRBD2 (5 bases). The V and J ends lost 8 bases and 5 bases respectively, with 15 bases between them. Per the germline V gene, CDR1 is MNHEY and CDR2 is SMNVEV (reference sequence). This CDR3 has 13 residues. CDR3: CASGDPGGETQYF. CDR3 coding DNA: TGTGCCAGCGGCGACCCGGGCGGGGAGACCCAGTACTTC.

J is TRBJ2-1 and V is TRBV7-6; D might be TRBD1 (5 bases). The CDR3 loop spans 14 amino acids. CDR1 and CDR2 from the germline V gene are SGHVS and FNYEAQ. The V gene lost 5 bases and the J gene lost 9 bases, with 17 bases spanning the gap. CDR3 DNA: TGTGCCAGCAGCGCTACGCAGGGCGCCGGTGAGCAGTTCTTC. The encoded protein is CASSATQGAGEQFF.

The genes are TRBV4-2 and TRBJ2-2; perhaps TRBD1 as D (6 bases). There are 15 residues in the CDR3. V lost 3 bases, J lost 1 base, and 9 bases lay in between. Germline V gene data show CDR1 as LGHNA and CDR2 as YNFKEQ. In nucleotides, the CDR3 is TGTGCCAGCAGCCACGGGACACTGAACACCGGGGAGCTGTTTTTT. Its protein product is CASSHGTLNTGELFF.

The genes are TRBV4-3 and TRBJ2-7; D not resolved. CDR3 size: 17 residues. The V end was cut by 0 bases, the J end by 2 bases, with 17 bases between. CDR1 LGHNA and CDR2 YSLEER come from the germline V gene. The CDR3 bases are TGCGCCAGCAGCCAAGATCTCTCTTCCCGGTGGACCTACGAGCAGTACTTC. Encoded protein: CASSQDLSSRWTYEQYF.

This clonotype was seen more than once but under ten times. V usage is TRBV25-1 and J usage is TRBJ1-4; D remains ambiguous. Germline V gene data show CDR1 as MGHDK and CDR2 as SYGVNS. The CDR3 spans 17 residues. V lost 5 bases to trimming and J lost 8 bases, with 24 bases between them. CDR3 bases: TGTGCCAGCAGTTCCCGACAATCCCGGGAAGTTCCGGAAAAACTGTTTTTT. Its protein is CASSSRQSREVPEKLFF.

The CDR3 region has the DNA TGCAGTGCTAGAGGACCCAATCCCACAGATACGCAGTATTTT. Protein sequence: CSARGPNPTDTQYF. The chain couples TRBV20-1 to TRBJ2-3; D gene unclear. This CDR3 region has 14 residues. V was trimmed by 1 base and J by 2 bases, leaving 10 bases between them. Germline loops: CDR1 DFQATT, CDR2 SNEGSKA (reference sequence).

The V and J genes are TRBV6-1 and TRBJ2-7, with 8 bases lining up with TRBD2. Germline CDR1 and CDR2: MNHNS and SASEGT. The CDR3 length is 15 residues. The junction had 7 bases not matched to a gene; V was cut back by 6 bases and J by 0 bases. The CDR3 nucleotides are TGTGCCAGCAGGCCTAATAGCGGGACCTCCTACGAGCAGTACTTC. Protein product: CASRPNSGTSYEQYF.

In this sample, this clonotype turned up many times. The V gene is TRBV2, the J gene TRBJ2-7; 8 nucleotides align to TRBD2. Per the germline V gene, CDR1 is SNHLY and CDR2 is FYNNEI. V lost 2 bases to trimming and J lost 4 bases; unmatched junction nucleotides: 10. This CDR3 region has 16 residues. CDR3 amino acids: CASSEMVAGREYEQYF. The CDR3 DNA follows: TGTGCCAGCAGTGAAATGGTAGCGGGGCGAGAATACGAGCAGTACTTC.

This clonotype appeared a few times. The rearrangement links TRBV19 to TRBJ1-2; 11 positions match TRBD1. Germline trimming cut 9 bases from V and 8 bases from J; bases unmatched to any gene: 11. Germline V gene data show CDR1 as LNHDA and CDR2 as SQIVND (reference sequence). The CDR3 has 14 amino acids. CDR3 in amino acids: CASQREDRGQGYTF. CDR3 nucleotides: TGTGCCAGCCAGAGAGAGGACAGGGGGCAAGGCTACACCTTC.

This clonotype was observed many times. The genes are TRBV7-2 and TRBJ1-1; D perhaps matches TRBD1 (5 bases). CDR1 and CDR2 (germline): SGHTA, FQGNSA. Trimming left V 5 bases short and J 4 bases short, with 20 bases between. CDR3 length: 16 residues. The CDR3 reads CASSVPGGLKGTEAFF. Written as DNA, the CDR3 is TGTGCCAGCAGCGTCCCTGGGGGGTTGAAGGGCACTGAAGCTTTCTTT.

The chain carries TRBV6-2 or TRBV6-3 and TRBJ2-3; D unresolved. This CDR3 has 18 amino acids. V dropped 0 bases and J dropped 3 bases, with 19 bases sitting between them. The germline V gene has CDR1 MNHEY and CDR2 SVGEGT. In DNA form, the CDR3 reads TGTGCCAGCAGTTACTCCCGAGTTACCTCATCCCTAACAGATACGCAGTATTTT. This codes for CASSYSRVTSSLTDTQYF.

There are a few counts of this clonotype. The V and J genes are TRBV20-1 and TRBJ1-1; no definite D call. Germline V gives CDR1 DFQATT, CDR2 SNEGSKA (reference sequence). V shed 3 bases and J shed 1 base, with 18 bases lying between them. The CDR3 runs 16 residues. The CDR3 DNA reads as TGCAGTGCTAGGGGAGTTCGTGGGTCCCGGAACACTGAAGCTTTCTTT. Translated, it gives CSARGVRGSRNTEAFF.

This clonotype came up a few times. The chain recombines TRBV3-1 with TRBJ2-5, with 9 bases fitting TRBD2. CDR3 length: 15 amino acids. V was pared by 1 base and J by 4 bases, with 4 bases of the junction left unmatched. From germline, CDR1 is LGHDT and CDR2 YNNKEL (reference sequence). The CDR3 reads CASSQGGGASETQYF. The DNA for the CDR3 is TGTGCCAGCAGCCAAGGCGGGGGGGCTTCAGAGACCCAGTACTTC.

The chain is built from TRBV6-2 or TRBV6-3 and TRBJ1-4; the D gene is possibly TRBD1 (6 bases). The CDR3 is made up of 15 amino acids. V was clipped by 5 bases and J by 3 bases, with 13 bases between them. CDR1 and CDR2 from the germline V gene are MNHEY and SVGEGT. The CDR3 nucleotides read TGTGCCAGCAGTGTCCGGACAGAACCTAATGAAAAACTGTTTTTT. Translation: CASSVRTEPNEKLFF.

With regard to this clonotype: Just one base apart from a much larger clone, this may be a read error. V and J are TRBV5-1 and TRBJ1-1; perhaps TRBD1 as D (6 bases). The CDR3 runs 14 residues. CDR1 is SGHRS and CDR2 is YFSETQ in the germline V gene. CDR3 nucleotide sequence: TGTGCCAGCAGCGAACAGGGAAAGAACACTGAAGCTTTCTTT. Translation: CASSEQGKNTEAFF.